These 2 T cell receptor beta chains were sequenced from one sample in a study of shared clonotypes between healthy human individuals. Data came from immunoSEQ multiplex PCR; TCRdb stores just in-frame clones and leaves some out. The top ten hold under 0.45% of the sample, which has 2 million to 2.5 million clones, about 92% seen once. The sequencing sample was made of naive CD4+ T cells from PBMCs. Subset reported: CD45RA+ positively selected. The receptor set was obtained from a man in his late teens or twenties in good health. Some clones in this sample may be carry-over from other donors' samples.

This chain connects TRBV30 to TRBJ1-1, with D maybe TRBD1 (6 bases). CDR3 size: 16 residues. CDR1 is GTSNPN, CDR2 SVGIG, per germline (reference sequence). The V gene lost 1 base and the J gene lost 4 bases, with 19 bases spanning the gap. CDR3: CAWSGGRGRGLTEAFF. In DNA, the CDR3 is TGTGCCTGGAGTGGGGGTAGGGGGAGAGGTCTCACTGAAGCTTTCTTT. Filled out from reference TRBV30 and TRBJ1-1, the complete variable domain reads SQTIHQWPATLVQPVGSPLSLECTVEGTSNPNLYWYRQAAGRGLQLLFYSVGIGQISSEVPQNLSASRPQDRQFILSSKKLLLSDSGFYLCAWSGGRGRGLTEAFFGQGTRLTVV.

The rearrangement joins TRBV10-3 to TRBJ2-1; TRBD2 agrees at 7 bases. Germline CDR1 ENHRY, CDR2 SYGVKD. The length of the CDR3 is 17 residues. V was pared by 4 bases and J by 0 bases, with 9 bases of the junction left unmatched. This CDR3 reads CAISVIPSGSSYNEQFF. The CDR3 DNA sequence: TGTGCCATCAGTGTGATCCCTAGCGGTAGCTCCTACAATGAGCAGTTCTTC.